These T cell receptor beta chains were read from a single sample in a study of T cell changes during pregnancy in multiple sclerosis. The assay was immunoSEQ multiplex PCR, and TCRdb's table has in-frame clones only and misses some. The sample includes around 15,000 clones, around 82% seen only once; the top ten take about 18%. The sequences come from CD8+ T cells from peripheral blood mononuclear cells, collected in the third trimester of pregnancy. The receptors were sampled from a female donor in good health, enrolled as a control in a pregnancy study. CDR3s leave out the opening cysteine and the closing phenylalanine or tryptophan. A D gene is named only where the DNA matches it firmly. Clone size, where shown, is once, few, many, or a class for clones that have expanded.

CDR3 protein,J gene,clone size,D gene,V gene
ASSHGQTLNTEAF,TRBJ1-1,few,-,TRBV9
ASSFAGGLNEQY,TRBJ2-7,few,TRBD2,TRBV28
ASGGGGLSSYEQY,TRBJ2-7,-,-,TRBV6-5
ASSRDRGFVYEQY,TRBJ2-7,-,TRBD1,TRBV5-5
ASSLVSQPEQY,TRBJ2-7,-,-,TRBV5-6
ASSHDRGPANEQF,TRBJ2-1,-,TRBD1,TRBV6-5
ASSQDLYGYT,TRBJ1-2,-,-,TRBV7-9
ASSYNPQGTEAF,TRBJ1-1,-,-,TRBV6-5
SVDDSSQH,TRBJ1-5,-,-,TRBV29-1
ASDSSISPETQY,TRBJ2-5,-,-,TRBV7-9
ASSMELTGGAVDEQF,TRBJ2-1,-,-,TRBV19
ASSLRGETGSLLNEQF,TRBJ2-1,-,-,TRBV7-9
ASSLSGTGISEQY,TRBJ2-7,few,TRBD1,TRBV9